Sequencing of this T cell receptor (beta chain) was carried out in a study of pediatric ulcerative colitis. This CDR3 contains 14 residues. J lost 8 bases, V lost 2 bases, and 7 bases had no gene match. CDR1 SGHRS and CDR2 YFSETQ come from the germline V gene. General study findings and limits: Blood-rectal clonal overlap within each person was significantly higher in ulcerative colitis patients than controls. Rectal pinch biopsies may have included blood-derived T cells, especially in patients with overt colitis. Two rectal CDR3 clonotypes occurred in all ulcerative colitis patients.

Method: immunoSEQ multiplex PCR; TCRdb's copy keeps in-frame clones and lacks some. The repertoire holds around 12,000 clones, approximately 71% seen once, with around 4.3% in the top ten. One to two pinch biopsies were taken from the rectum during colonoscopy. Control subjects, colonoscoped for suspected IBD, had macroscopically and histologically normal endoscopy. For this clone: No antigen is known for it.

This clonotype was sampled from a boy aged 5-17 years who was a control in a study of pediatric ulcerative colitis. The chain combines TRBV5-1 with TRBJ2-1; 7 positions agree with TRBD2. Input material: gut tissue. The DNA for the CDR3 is TGCGCCAGCAGCTTACAGAGCGGGACCGATGAGCAGTTCTTC. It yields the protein CASSLQSGTDEQFF.